This T cell receptor beta chain was sequenced for a study of low-dose radiotherapy and immunotherapy resistance in tumors. Germline CDR1 and CDR2: SGHRS and YFSETQ. The CDR3 contains 14 residues. V was cut by 0 bases and J by 6 bases, with 11 bases left in between. Time point here: before trial treatment. This clonotype was detected ten times or more. It was with a constant-region primer and a V-primer adapter that TCRs were amplified over roughly 19 PCR cycles. TCRdb ran MiXCR on the reads and lists one entry per CDR3 protein. The sample has about 47,000 distinct CDR3 sequences; over 9.5% are singletons.

This material consisted of PBMCs, taken before treatment. The rearrangement uses TRBV5-1 and TRBJ2-3, with D possibly matching TRBD1 (5 bases). This receptor was obtained from a female donor with ovarian cancer. This chain's CDR3 is CASSLDGAKDTQYF. The CDR3 nucleotides read TGCGCCAGCAGCTTGGATGGGGCTAAGGATACGCAGTATTTT.